This T cell receptor beta chain was recorded in a study of shared clonotypes between healthy human individuals. The overall study: The study used three CD4 naive, three CD4 memory, two CD8 naive and one CD8 memory plate per donor.

The study ran the assay at deep level. Clones were sequenced by immunoSEQ multiplex PCR, and TCRdb holds only the in-frame ones, with some missing. In the table there are hundreds of thousands of clones, around 72% of which are singletons. General observations from the study: The study's rarefaction showed incomplete sorted-subset sequencing despite large depth.

From germline, CDR1 is SGHRS and CDR2 YFSETQ. The CDR3 extends over 14 amino acids. V was clipped by 4 bases and J by 5 bases, with 15 bases between them. With respect to this clone: Its antigen remains unknown.

This chain links TRBV5-1 with TRBJ1-2; TRBD1 is a possible D gene (5 bases). The sample was memory CD4+ T cells sorted from blood. Described subset: CD45RA-negative fraction. The source is a young woman in good health. CDR3 bases: TGCGCCAGCAGCACGGGGACGGAGACTTATGGCTACACCTTC. This sequence encodes CASSTGTETYGYTF.